These 14 T cell receptor beta chains were sequenced from one sample in a study of cytomegalovirus exposure and HLA in healthy donors. The primer mix had 60 Vbeta and 13 Jbeta primers. The data were produced by immunoSEQ multiplex PCR, yet TCRdb's version contains in-frame clones alone and is incomplete. The data contain some 170,000 clones, roughly four fifths of them singletons. Sequenced sample: PBMCs. The receptors derive from a man aged 45-60 years in good health and CMV-seropositive.

The V call is TRBV27, the J call TRBJ2-7; 8 nucleotides match TRBD1. Germline trimming cut 2 bases from V and 2 bases from J; bases unmatched to any gene: 5. Germline V gene lookup returns CDR1 MNHEY and CDR2 SMNVEV (reference sequence). This CDR3 is 15 amino acids long. The CDR3 reads CASSLTGQATYEQYF. The CDR3 bases are TGTGCCAGCAGTTTAACGGGACAGGCAACCTACGAGCAGTACTTC.

The V gene is TRBV6-5, the J gene TRBJ2-1, with D possibly matching TRBD1 (6 bases). The ends were cut back, 10 bases at V and 10 bases at J, with 14 bases in the middle. The germline CDR1 and CDR2 sequences are MNHEY and SVGAGI. The CDR3 contains 11 residues. CDR3 nucleotide sequence: TGTGCCACCCTAGGAAGGGGGGAGCAGTTCTTC. Translated: CATLGRGEQFF.

On this clone itself: The sample has other DNA sequences that encode this CDR3 too. This chain links TRBV18 with TRBJ1-1; no definite D call. The germline V and J ends were trimmed by 0 bases and 0 bases, with 8 bases remaining between them. CDR3 size: 15 residues. CDR1 and CDR2 from the germline V gene are KGHSH and LQKENI. CDR3 coding DNA: TGTGCCAGCTCACCACCGAACGGGATGAACACTGAAGCTTTCTTT. It codes for CASSPPNGMNTEAFF.

The chain links TRBV18 to TRBJ2-2; 10 bases are a match to TRBD1. The trim removed 8 bases at V and 4 bases at J, leaving 4 bases unmatched. Looked up from germline, CDR1 is KGHSH and CDR2 is LQKENI. The CDR3 is 14 residues long. This CDR3 is CASRGQGPTGELFF. Written as DNA, the CDR3 is TGTGCCAGCCGGGGACAGGGGCCCACCGGGGAGCTGTTTTTT.

The rearrangement uses TRBV6-4 and TRBJ2-3, with 8 bases lining up with TRBD1. V lost 6 bases, J lost 3 bases, and 8 bases stayed unmatched. The CDR3 loop spans 15 amino acids. CDR1 MRHNA and CDR2 SNTAGT come from the germline V gene. The CDR3 sequence: CASSLQGEGTDTQYF. The CDR3 DNA sequence: TGTGCCAGCAGCCTACAGGGGGAAGGAACAGATACGCAGTATTTT.

The V gene is TRBV15, the J gene TRBJ1-1; 7 bases map to TRBD1. This CDR3 is 15 amino acids long. Germline-derived CDR1 and CDR2 are LNHNV and YYDKDF (reference sequence). V dropped 2 bases and J dropped 1; count of bases not matched to a gene: 4. The CDR3 loop is CATSRRQGSNTEAFF. CDR3 in DNA: TGTGCCACCAGCAGAAGACAGGGTTCGAACACTGAAGCTTTCTTT.

Worth noting for this clone: This sample also contains other DNA sequences that code for the same CDR3. The chain recombines TRBV5-4 with TRBJ2-5; D is perhaps TRBD1 (5 bases). Germline lookup yields CDR1 SGHNT and CDR2 YYREEE (reference sequence). With 0 bases removed from V and 4 bases from J, the gap between germline ends came to 7 bases. This CDR3 contains 13 residues. This CDR3 is CASSLGRGETQYF. For the CDR3, the DNA is TGTGCCAGCAGCTTGGGTAGGGGAGAGACCCAGTACTTC.

The rearrangement links TRBV10-1 to TRBJ2-5, with 10 bases matching TRBD1. The J call may be faulty, since TRBJ2-7 better matches the DNA end. Germline loops: CDR1 WNHNN, CDR2 SYGVQD (reference sequence). The CDR3 contains 12 residues. CDR3 nucleotides: TGCGCCAGCAGCCGGGACAGGGGCGAGCAGTACTTC. Translation: CASSRDRGEQYF.

This chain uses TRBV27 with TRBJ1-1; 10 nucleotides match TRBD1. This CDR3 contains 16 residues. Unmatched junction bases numbered 6, after V lost 1 base and J lost 4 bases. The germline CDR1 and CDR2 sequences are MNHEY and SMNVEV (reference sequence). The CDR3 loop is CASSLFARQGATEAFF. The CDR3, as DNA: TGTGCCAGCAGTTTATTTGCCAGACAGGGGGCCACTGAAGCTTTCTTT.

The chain uses TRBV5-6 and TRBJ2-1, with D maybe TRBD1 (6 bases). Trimming left V 2 bases short and J 0 bases short, with 12 bases between. Germline V gene lookup returns CDR1 SGHDT and CDR2 YYEEEE. The CDR3 totals 16 residues. The CDR3 sequence: CASSFLRGSSYNEQFF. In DNA, the CDR3 is TGTGCCAGCAGCTTTCTGAGGGGGAGCTCCTACAATGAGCAGTTCTTC. The full variable domain, completed using reference TRBV5-6 and TRBJ2-1, is DAGVTQSPTHLIKTRGQQVTLRCSPKSGHDTVSWYQQALGQGPQFIFQYYEEEERQRGNFPDRFSGHQFPNYSSELNVNALLLGDSALYLCASSFLRGSSYNEQFFGPGTRLTVL.

This clone appeared a few times. V gene TRBV19 combines with J gene TRBJ1-5, with 9 bases lining up with TRBD1. Germline-derived CDR1 and CDR2 are LNHDA and SQIVND (reference sequence). Trimming removed 6 bases from V and 4 bases from J; junction bases left unmatched: 4. There are 14 residues in the CDR3. As DNA, the CDR3 is TGTGCCAGTAGGCCGGGACAGGGAAATCAGCCCCAGCATTTT. It encodes CASRPGQGNQPQHF.

This chain links TRBV4-3 with TRBJ1-5; D is unresolved. Germline lookup yields CDR1 LGHNA and CDR2 YSLEER. The CDR3 totals 14 residues. Trimming removed 0 bases at V and 7 bases at J, with 10 bases between. CDR3 sequence reads: CASSQEEAGQPQHF. The CDR3 bases are TGCGCCAGCAGCCAAGAGGAGGCGGGGCAGCCCCAGCATTTT.

The CDR3 protein is CASSVGVGLAGFSEQFF. Written as DNA, the CDR3 is TGTGCCAGCAGCGTAGGGGTTGGGCTAGCGGGGTTTAGTGAGCAGTTCTTC. The rearrangement links TRBV7-6 to TRBJ2-1; TRBD2 matches at 9 bases. The germline V gene encodes CDR1 SGHVS and CDR2 FNYEAQ. CDR3 length: 17 residues. Losses at the gene ends were 5 bases for V and 9 bases for J; bases not matched to a gene: 17.

This chain uses TRBV7-2 with TRBJ1-2; 12 nucleotides match TRBD1. The CDR3 runs 16 residues. With V trimmed by 7 bases and J by 4 bases, 10 bases remained unmatched. Germline V gene lookup returns CDR1 SGHTA and CDR2 FQGNSA. The CDR3 region has the DNA TGTGCCAGCACCCGGGACAGGGGGCTGGGAACCTATGGCTACACCTTC. It codes for CASTRDRGLGTYGYTF.